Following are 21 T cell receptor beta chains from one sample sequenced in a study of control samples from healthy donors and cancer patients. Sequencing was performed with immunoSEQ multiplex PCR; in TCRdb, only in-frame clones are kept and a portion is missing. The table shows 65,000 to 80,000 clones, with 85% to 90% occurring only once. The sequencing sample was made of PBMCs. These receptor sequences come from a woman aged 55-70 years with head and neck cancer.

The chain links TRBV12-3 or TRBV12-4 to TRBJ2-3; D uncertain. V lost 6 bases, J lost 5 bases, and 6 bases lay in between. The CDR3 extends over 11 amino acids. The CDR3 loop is CASRYQDTQYF. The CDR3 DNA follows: TGTGCCAGCAGATACCAAGATACGCAGTATTTT.

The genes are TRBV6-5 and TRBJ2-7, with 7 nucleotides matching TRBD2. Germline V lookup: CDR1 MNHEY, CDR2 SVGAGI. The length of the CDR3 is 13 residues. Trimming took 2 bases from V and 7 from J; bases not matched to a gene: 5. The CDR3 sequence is CASSYPGRGEQYF. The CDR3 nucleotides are TGTGCCAGCAGTTACCCTGGGCGGGGGGAGCAGTACTTC.

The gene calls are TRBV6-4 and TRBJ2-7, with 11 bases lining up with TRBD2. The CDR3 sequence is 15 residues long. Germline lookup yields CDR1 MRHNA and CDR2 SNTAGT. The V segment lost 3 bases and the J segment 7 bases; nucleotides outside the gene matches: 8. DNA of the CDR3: TGTGCCAGCAGTGAATTAGCGGGAGGGCACGGGGAGCAGTACTTC. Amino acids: CASSELAGGHGEQYF.

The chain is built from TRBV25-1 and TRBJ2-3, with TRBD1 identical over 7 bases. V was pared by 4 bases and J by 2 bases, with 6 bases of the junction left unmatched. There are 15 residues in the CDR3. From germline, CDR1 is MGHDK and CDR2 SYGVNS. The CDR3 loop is CASSGQGFPTDTQYF. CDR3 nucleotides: TGTGCCAGCAGTGGACAGGGATTCCCCACAGATACGCAGTATTTT.

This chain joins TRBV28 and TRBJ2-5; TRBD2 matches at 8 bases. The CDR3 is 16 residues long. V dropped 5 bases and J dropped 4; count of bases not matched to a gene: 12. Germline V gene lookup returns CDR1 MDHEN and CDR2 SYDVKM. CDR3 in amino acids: CASSTSGRGGLETQYF. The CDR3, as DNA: TGTGCCAGCAGTACAAGTGGCCGGGGGGGTTTAGAGACCCAGTACTTC.

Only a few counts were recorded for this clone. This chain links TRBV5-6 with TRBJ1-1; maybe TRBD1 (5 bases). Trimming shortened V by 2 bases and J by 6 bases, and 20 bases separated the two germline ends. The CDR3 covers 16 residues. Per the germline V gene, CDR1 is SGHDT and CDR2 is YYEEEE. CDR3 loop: CASSFDNRPPVAEAFF. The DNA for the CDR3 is TGTGCCAGCAGCTTTGACAACAGGCCCCCGGTGGCTGAAGCTTTCTTT.

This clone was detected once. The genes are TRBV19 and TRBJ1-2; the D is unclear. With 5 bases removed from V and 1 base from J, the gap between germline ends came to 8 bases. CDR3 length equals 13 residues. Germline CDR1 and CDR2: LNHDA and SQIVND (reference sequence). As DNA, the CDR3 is TGTGCCAGTAGTTCCAGGAGTAACTATGGCTACACCTTC. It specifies CASSSRSNYGYTF.

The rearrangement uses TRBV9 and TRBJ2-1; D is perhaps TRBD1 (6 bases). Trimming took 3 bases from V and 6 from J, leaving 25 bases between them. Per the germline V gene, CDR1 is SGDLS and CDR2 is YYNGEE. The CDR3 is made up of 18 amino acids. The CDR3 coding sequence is TGTGCCAGCAGCGCCTTTTCCTCAGGGGCGGTAGTTTCCAATGAGCAGTTCTTC. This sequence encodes CASSAFSSGAVVSNEQFF.

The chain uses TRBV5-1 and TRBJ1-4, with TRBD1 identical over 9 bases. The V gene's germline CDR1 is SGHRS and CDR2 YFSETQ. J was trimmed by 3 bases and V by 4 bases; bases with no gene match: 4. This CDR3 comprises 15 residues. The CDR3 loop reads CASSAGQGSNEKLFF. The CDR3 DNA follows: TGCGCCAGCAGCGCGGGACAGGGTTCTAATGAAAAACTGTTTTTT.

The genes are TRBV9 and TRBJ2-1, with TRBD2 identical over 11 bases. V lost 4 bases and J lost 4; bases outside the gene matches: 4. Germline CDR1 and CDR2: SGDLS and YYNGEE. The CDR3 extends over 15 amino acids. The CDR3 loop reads CASSSTSGGYNEQFF. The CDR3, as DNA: TGTGCCAGCAGCTCTACTAGCGGGGGATACAATGAGCAGTTCTTC. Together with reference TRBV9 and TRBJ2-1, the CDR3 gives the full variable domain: DSGVTQTPKHLITATGQRVTLRCSPRSGDLSVYWYQQSLDQGLQFLIQYYNGEERAKGNILERFSAQQFPDLHSELNLSSLELGDSALYFCASSSTSGGYNEQFFGPGTRLTVL.

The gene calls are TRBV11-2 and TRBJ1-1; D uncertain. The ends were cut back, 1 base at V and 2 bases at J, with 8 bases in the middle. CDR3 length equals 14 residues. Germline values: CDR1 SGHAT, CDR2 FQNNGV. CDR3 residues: CASSLVGSNTEAFF. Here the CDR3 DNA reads TGTGCCAGCAGCTTAGTAGGAAGTAACACTGAAGCTTTCTTT.

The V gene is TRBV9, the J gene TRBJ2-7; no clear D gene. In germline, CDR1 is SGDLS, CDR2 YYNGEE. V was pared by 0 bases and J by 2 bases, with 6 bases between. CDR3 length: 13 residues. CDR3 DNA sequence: TGTGCCAGCAGCGTAGATGAAGCCTACGAGCAGTACTTC. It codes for CASSVDEAYEQYF.

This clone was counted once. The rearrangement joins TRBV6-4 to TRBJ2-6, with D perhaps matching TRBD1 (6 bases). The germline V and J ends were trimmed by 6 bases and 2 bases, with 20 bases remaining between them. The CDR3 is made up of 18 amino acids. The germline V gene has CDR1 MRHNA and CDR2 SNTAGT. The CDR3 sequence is CASSPQGNQGAGANVLTF. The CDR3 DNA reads TGTGCCAGCAGCCCACAGGGTAATCAAGGTGCTGGGGCCAACGTCCTGACTTTC.

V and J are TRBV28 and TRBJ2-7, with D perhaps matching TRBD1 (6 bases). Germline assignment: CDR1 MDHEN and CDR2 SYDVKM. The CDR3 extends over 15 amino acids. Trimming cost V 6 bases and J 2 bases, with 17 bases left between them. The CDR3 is CASSWGRQVPYEQYF. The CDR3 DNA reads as TGTGCCAGCAGCTGGGGACGACAGGTCCCCTACGAGCAGTACTTC.

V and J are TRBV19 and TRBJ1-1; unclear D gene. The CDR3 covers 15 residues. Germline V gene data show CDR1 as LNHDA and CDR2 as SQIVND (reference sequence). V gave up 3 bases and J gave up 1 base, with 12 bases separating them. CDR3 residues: CASSMGSAGNTEAFF. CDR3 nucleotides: TGTGCCAGTAGTATGGGTTCGGCAGGGAACACTGAAGCTTTCTTT. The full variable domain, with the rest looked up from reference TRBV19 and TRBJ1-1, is DGGITQSPKYLFRKEGQNVTLSCEQNLNHDAMYWYRQDPGQGLRLIYYSQIVNDFQKGDIAEGYSVSREKKESFPLTVTSAQKNPTAFYLCASSMGSAGNTEAFFGQGTRLTVV.

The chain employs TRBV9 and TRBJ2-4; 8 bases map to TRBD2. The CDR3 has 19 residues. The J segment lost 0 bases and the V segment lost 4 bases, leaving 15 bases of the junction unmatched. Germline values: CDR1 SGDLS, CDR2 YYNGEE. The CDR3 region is CASSPSPLTSALAKNIQYF. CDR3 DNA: TGTGCCAGCAGCCCCAGTCCATTGACTAGCGCACTAGCCAAAAACATTCAGTACTTC.

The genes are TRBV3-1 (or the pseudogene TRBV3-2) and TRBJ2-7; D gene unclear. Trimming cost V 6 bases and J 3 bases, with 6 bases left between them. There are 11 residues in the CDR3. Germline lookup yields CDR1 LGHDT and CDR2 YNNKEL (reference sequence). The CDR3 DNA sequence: TGTGCCAGCAGTAACAACTACGAGCAGTACTTC. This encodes CASSNNYEQYF.

The CDR3: CSVGTTSSYEQYF. The CDR3 DNA reads as TGCAGCGTAGGGACAACCAGCTCCTACGAGCAGTACTTC. The V gene is TRBV29-1, the J gene TRBJ2-7; possible D gene TRBD1, 6 bases. CDR1 and CDR2 (germline): SQVTM, ANQGSEA. This CDR3 contains 13 residues. Trimming stripped 6 bases from V and 0 bases from J, with 12 bases between.

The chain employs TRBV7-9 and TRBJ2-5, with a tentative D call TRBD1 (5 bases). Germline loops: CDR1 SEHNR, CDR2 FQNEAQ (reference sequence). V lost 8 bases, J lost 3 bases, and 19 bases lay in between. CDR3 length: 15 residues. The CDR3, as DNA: TGTGCCAGCGGCACCCTAGGGGCCCTCGAAGAGACCCAGTACTTC. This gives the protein CASGTLGALEETQYF. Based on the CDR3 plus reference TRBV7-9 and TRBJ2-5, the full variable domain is DTGVSQNPRHKITKRGQNVTFRCDPISEHNRLYWYRQTLGQGPEFLTYFQNEAQLEKSRLLSDRFSAERPKGSFSTLEIQRTEQGDSAMYLCASGTLGALEETQYFGPGTRLLVL.

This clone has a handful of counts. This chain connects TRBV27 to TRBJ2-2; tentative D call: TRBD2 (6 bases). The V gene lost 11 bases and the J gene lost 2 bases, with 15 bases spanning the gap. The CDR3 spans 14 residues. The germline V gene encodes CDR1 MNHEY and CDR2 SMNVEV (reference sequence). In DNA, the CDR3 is TGTGCCGTTGGGGGGAGGACTAACACCGGGGAGCTGTTTTTT. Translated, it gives CAVGGRTNTGELFF.

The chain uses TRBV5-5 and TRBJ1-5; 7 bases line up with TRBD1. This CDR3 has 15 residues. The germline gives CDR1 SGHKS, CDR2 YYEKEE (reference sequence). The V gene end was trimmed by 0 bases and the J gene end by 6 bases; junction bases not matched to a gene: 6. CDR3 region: CASSLERQGSQPQHF. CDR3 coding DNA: TGTGCCAGCAGCTTGGAAAGACAGGGAAGTCAGCCCCAGCATTTT.